This T cell receptor (beta chain) was profiled in a study of shared clonotypes between healthy human individuals (TCRdb year 2020). General notes on the study: The cohort comprised a couple of women and a few men aged 18 to 49 years. Between about 0.94 and 10 billion PBMCs per donor were obtained by leukapheresis. To estimate repertoire size and how much clonotypes are shared between individuals, the study performed deep sequencing of blood TCR repertoires from 4 to 6 healthy adults. For each donor, three plates each were used for CD4 naive and CD4 memory, two plates were used for CD8 naive, and one plate was used for CD8 memory. Libraries were prepared and TCR repertoires were sequenced by different laboratories using diverse techniques, in order to increase sequencing depth and limit assay-specific biases. Results and caveats for the whole study, not just this receptor: Naive subsets generally had larger estimated clonotype richness than memory subsets did. Higher generation probabilities were observed for clonotypes shared by all four sorted-subset donors than for non-shared clonotypes. The small number of donors limited the genetic and exposure-history diversity represented. Pairwise subsampling indicated that sequencing depth was expected to affect the degree of clonotype sharing among donors. Sharing across a few donors was observed for approximately 5% of naive CD4, over 3% of naive CD8, over 2% of memory CD4, and about 0.38% of memory CD8 clonotypes. Incomplete sequencing was indicated by rarefaction of sorted-subset datasets, despite the large sequencing depth. Sampling was limited to blood, and TCR repertoires in tissue likely differ from TCR repertoires in blood.

With respect to this clone: No cognate antigen has been identified for it. Within one base of it there is no much larger clone, and no base qualities were kept.

The donors were healthy, HIV-negative adults who had no recently reported acute infections or vaccinations. Only Caucasian adults living in Nashville, Tennessee, USA were represented among the donors. Magnetic negative selection was used to enrich CD4+ T cells, after which naive cells were positively selected on CD45RA and the negative fraction became the memory subset. After blood collection by leukapheresis, PBMCs were isolated using Ficoll-Histopaque density gradient centrifugation and then cryopreserved in the vapor phase of liquid nitrogen. Analytical flow cytometry was used to check the purity and quantity of every magnetically sorted T cell population. Genomic DNA was isolated from every sorted fraction and measured by UV absorbance on a Nanodrop 2000c. TCR CDR3 regions were amplified from genomic DNA by multiplex PCR using the deep immunoSEQ assay. Extracted genomic DNA from each cell subset was spread evenly across all wells of several immunoSEQ 96-well plates, with each plate serving as a replicate. Each replicate PCR for sorted subsets received 200 ng genomic DNA, equal to about 29,000 T cell genomes. Purified libraries were quantified with a Qubit 3.0 fluorometer, sized on a Bioanalyzer 2100, and re-quantified with the KAPA Library Quantification kit. A separate single-read 150-cycle Illumina NextSeq 550 flow cell was used to sequence each immunoSEQ 96-well plate. The source study handled its data this way. Because the immunoSEQ output held only junctional sequences and lacked quality scores, the filtering could not match the filtering applied to full-length reads. Sequences were annotated with PyIR, a Python wrapper for IgBLAST v1.9, using IMGT germline references to assign V/J genes and CDR3. Any read was removed if the V/J assignment was weak (E-value above 1e-6), the CDR3 was missing, or the read contained stop codons, out-of-frame junctions, or ambiguous translated residues. V3J clonotypes were defined by identical inferred V gene, J gene, and CDR3 amino acid sequence. To compute the percentage overlap between repertoires, the number of shared unique clonotypes was divided by the size of the smaller repertoire. Richness of each repertoire was evaluated using RTK rarefaction, the Chao1 estimator, and Recon v2.1 estimates of unobserved clonotypes. Generation probabilities for all TCRbeta clonotypes obtained by the gDNA method from a few donors were computed using OLGA. Held by TCRdb, this immuneACCESS table contains in-frame sequences only and omits some clones. Under half of the omission traces to an unresolved V gene where checked; the cause of the rest is unknown. V and J calls and clone size are copied from that table; D and trimming were computed from the DNA. In all, the sample holds approximately 2,300,000 clones, and around 92% of those were seen once. Around 0.4% of the sample rests with the top ten.

Including cysteine and phenylalanine, the CDR3 has 13 amino acids. Only the CDR3 DNA stays, 39 bases, in frame from base 1. Taken from the germline V gene (reference sequence), the CDR1 and CDR2 loops are GTSNPN and SVGIG. V ends up 0 bases short and J 9 bases short, with an unmatched junction base count of 7. Input material: naive CD4+ T cells from PBMCs. The sample's cell subset or site label, in plain terms: CD45RA+ positively selected. This chain joins TRBV30 to TRBJ2-7; a stretch of 8 junction bases matches TRBD1. This receptor was obtained from a man younger than 35 in good health. Some clones in this sample may be carry-over from other donors' samples. The sequenced DNA is TGTGCCTGGAGTGTATCGGACAGGGAGAGGCAGTACTTC. It is translated as CAWSVSDRERQYF.